This T cell receptor beta chain was obtained from a study of blood T cell repertoires in COVID-19. As for the study in general: Samples taken during acute and convalescent COVID-19 were collected in the United States, Italy and Spain. The cDNA or gDNA used as material had been derived from T cells, B-cell-depleted T cells, or PBMCs.

Authors' analysis steps: Estimates of nucleated cell counts were drawn from the amplification of reference gene primers. The data were produced by immunoSEQ multiplex PCR, yet TCRdb's version contains in-frame clones alone and is incomplete. V and J calls plus clone size are reproduced from that table; the DNA served to infer D and trimming. The profile shows around 60,000 clones, approximately 92% of them singletons. Deletions cut 3 bases from V and 1 base from J, with 16 bases between. This CDR3 region has 16 residues. Per germline, CDR1 SGHDT and CDR2 YYEEEE. The sequence came from a man aged 55 to 69 with acute or convalescent COVID-19. The chain uses TRBV5-6 and TRBJ1-1; D remains ambiguous. The source material was peripheral blood. This chain's CDR3 is CASSSLAPGKNTEAFF. The CDR3 DNA is TGTGCCAGCAGCTCTCTGGCCCCCGGGAAGAACACTGAAGCTTTCTTT.